This T cell receptor beta chain is drawn from a study of blood T cells in healthy people across ages. Study-level results: It was not known whether donors were CMV positive (a possible confounder of expanded clonotype changes).

Notes on this clonotype: Its target is not known.

CDR3 length: 15 residues. Germline V gene lookup returns CDR1 MDHEN and CDR2 SYDVKM. Trimming removed 1 base from V and 2 bases from J; junction bases left unmatched: 3. Donation came from healthy Caucasian individuals in Russia who were aged about 6 to 90. The authors extracted at least 5.5 micrograms of total RNA per sample. A second 7 to 11 cycle PCR used barcoded and J-beta primers. Individual samples furnished no less than 2.5 million CDR3-containing paired-end reads apiece. TCRdb re-derived calls from the 5' RACE reads in MiXCR, one entry per CDR3 protein. This repertoire shows about 680,000 distinct CDR3 sequences, about half found once; its top ten account for under 35%.

The chain links TRBV28 to TRBJ2-7; 9 bases match TRBD2. Sequencing used blood. This sequence originates from a woman in her sixties in good health. The CDR3 reads CASSLSSGTPYEQYF. The CDR3 DNA reads as TGTGCCAGCAGTTTATCTAGCGGGACACCCTACGAGCAGTACTTC.